A single sample gave rise to the 5 T cell receptor beta chains below, sequenced in a study of CD8+CD57+ T cells in acquired aplastic anemia. The template for TCR beta VDJ and CDR3 sequence profiling was genomic DNA. Each CDR3 protein is one row after TCRdb ran MiXCR on the reads. The table lists around 180,000 distinct CDR3 sequences, about 64% of them singletons, with 40% to 55% in the top ten. Sequencing was carried out using sorted CD4+, CD8+, or CD8+CD57+ T cells (not recorded which) from PBMCs. The source of these receptors is a human donor with severe aplastic anemia or a healthy control (not recorded which).

This clonotype was seen once. The gene calls are TRBV7-9 and TRBJ2-1, with 9 nucleotides matching TRBD2. The length of the CDR3 is 17 residues. Germline V gene lookup returns CDR1 SEHNR and CDR2 FQNEAQ (reference sequence). Losses at the gene ends were 3 bases for V and 2 bases for J; bases not matched to a gene: 8. Here the CDR3 reads CASSLAPAGGPYNEQFF. DNA for the CDR3: TGTGCCAGCAGCTTGGCGCCAGCGGGAGGACCCTACAATGAGCAGTTCTTC.

This chain connects TRBV7-9 to TRBJ2-2, with D tentatively TRBD2 (5 bases). Trimming removed 3 bases from V and 2 bases from J, with 16 bases in between. CDR3 length equals 17 residues. Germline loops: CDR1 SEHNR, CDR2 FQNEAQ (reference sequence). CDR3 loop: CASSLGLLGRNTGELFF. For the CDR3, the DNA is TGTGCCAGCAGCTTGGGCCTTCTGGGGAGAAACACCGGGGAGCTGTTTTTT. The entire variable domain, with the rest obtained from reference TRBV7-9 and TRBJ2-2, is as follows: DTGVSQNPRHKITKRGQNVTFRCDPISEHNRLYWYRQTLGQGPEFLTYFQNEAQLEKSRLLSDRFSAERPKGSFSTLEIQRTEQGDSAMYLCASSLGLLGRNTGELFFGEGSRLTVL.

This clonotype was recorded once. This chain uses TRBV6-1 with TRBJ1-4; TRBD1 is a possible D gene (5 bases). V was trimmed by 1 base and J by 7 bases, leaving 13 bases between them. The germline V gene encodes CDR1 MNHNS and CDR2 SASEGT. This CDR3 is 15 amino acids long. Here the CDR3 reads CASSEVAGKGEKLFF. Here the CDR3 DNA reads TGTGCCAGCAGTGAAGTGGCAGGGAAGGGTGAAAAACTGTTTTTT.

The chain combines TRBV19 with TRBJ1-5; D remains ambiguous. Per germline, CDR1 LNHDA and CDR2 SQIVND (reference sequence). CDR3 length: 14 amino acids. Trimming removed 4 bases from V and 0 bases from J, with 7 bases in between. This CDR3 reads CASSRGFSNQPQHF. CDR3 in DNA: TGTGCCAGTAGTAGAGGGTTTAGCAATCAGCCCCAGCATTTT. The variable domain in full, with the rest retrieved from reference TRBV19 and TRBJ1-5, is DGGITQSPKYLFRKEGQNVTLSCEQNLNHDAMYWYRQDPGQGLRLIYYSQIVNDFQKGDIAEGYSVSREKKESFPLTVTSAQKNPTAFYLCASSRGFSNQPQHFGDGTRLSIL.

J is TRBJ1-1 and V is TRBV20-1, with D perhaps TRBD1 (6 bases). Trimming stripped 7 bases from V and 1 base from J, with 13 bases between. This CDR3 is 13 amino acids long. Germline CDR1 reads DFQATT; CDR2 reads SNEGSKA (reference sequence). Written as DNA, the CDR3 is TGCAGTGGGACCGAGGACAGGAACACTGAAGCTTTCTTT. Encoded protein: CSGTEDRNTEAFF.